What follows are 32 T cell receptor beta chains derived from one specimen sequenced in a study of blood T cells in healthy people across ages. For the second PCR, which ran for about 6 to 11 cycles, a sample-barcoded 5' primer and a J-beta primer mix were used. TCRdb passed the 5' RACE reads through MiXCR, listing each CDR3 protein once. The sample has about 1.6 million distinct CDR3 sequences, roughly 30% seen once. The specimen was blood. The receptors were sampled from a woman in her thirties in good health.

This clonotype has at least ten counts. V gene TRBV5-1 combines with J gene TRBJ2-7; D gene uncertain. This CDR3 comprises 14 residues. The V and J ends lost 0 bases and 0 bases respectively, with 7 bases between them. Germline V gene lookup returns CDR1 SGHRS and CDR2 YFSETQ. The CDR3: CASSLGLNSYEQYF. The CDR3 region has the DNA TGCGCCAGCAGCTTGGGACTCAACTCCTACGAGCAGTACTTC.

V gene TRBV20-1 combines with J gene TRBJ1-2; D is ambiguous. V was cut by 3 bases and J by 8 bases, with 13 bases left in between. Germline CDR1 and CDR2: DFQATT and SNEGSKA (reference sequence). The CDR3 has 12 residues. Here the CDR3 reads CSASETREGYTF. CDR3 nucleotides: TGCAGTGCTAGCGAAACCCGGGAAGGCTACACCTTC.

The chain links TRBV25-1 to TRBJ2-2; possibly TRBD1 for D (5 bases). Trimming left V 5 bases short and J 6 bases short, with 13 bases between. This CDR3 comprises 14 residues. Germline values: CDR1 MGHDK, CDR2 SYGVNS. For the CDR3, the DNA is TGTGCCAGCAGTCCCAGGGAACGCTCCGGGGAGCTGTTTTTT. It specifies CASSPRERSGELFF.

This clonotype occurred a few times. This chain connects TRBV29-1 to TRBJ2-1; 8 bases are shared with TRBD2. J was trimmed by 3 bases and V by 3 bases; bases with no gene match: 4. This CDR3 is built from 14 residues. Germline values: CDR1 SQVTM, CDR2 ANQGSEA. The CDR3 here is CSVDSGRYYNEQFF. DNA of the CDR3: TGCAGCGTTGACAGCGGGAGATACTACAATGAGCAGTTCTTC.

This rearrangement joins TRBV12-3 or TRBV12-4 to TRBJ2-1; 8 positions agree with TRBD2. The trim removed 6 bases at V and 10 bases at J, leaving 20 bases unmatched. The CDR3 is made up of 17 amino acids. The CDR3 region is CASSDKPPGLVQAEQFF. The CDR3 DNA reads as TGTGCCAGCAGCGATAAACCCCCGGGACTAGTACAAGCCGAGCAGTTCTTC.

In its sample, this clonotype was seen a few times. This chain links TRBV20-1 with TRBJ2-1; D perhaps matches TRBD2 (7 bases). From germline, CDR1 is DFQATT and CDR2 SNEGSKA (reference sequence). V shed 6 bases and J shed 1 base, with 19 bases lying between them. This CDR3 has 16 amino acids. CDR3 DNA: TGCAGTGCCAGGGTCCGGGGGGCTATTTCCTACAATGAGCAGTTCTTC. It yields the protein CSARVRGAISYNEQFF.

The chain combines TRBV14 with TRBJ2-5; weak D call: TRBD1 (5 bases). Trimming removed 1 base at V and 11 bases at J, with 14 bases between. Germline CDR1 is SGHDN and CDR2 is FVKESK. The CDR3 is made up of 13 amino acids. CDR3 protein: CASSQGYRQEQYF. The CDR3, as DNA: TGTGCCAGCAGCCAAGGGTACAGGCAGGAGCAGTACTTC.

This clonotype was counted between two and nine times. The J gene is TRBJ2-7, the V gene TRBV25-1, with D perhaps TRBD1 (5 bases). CDR3 size: 13 residues. Germline loops: CDR1 MGHDK, CDR2 SYGVNS. V was cut by 5 bases and J by 7 bases, with 15 bases left in between. The chain's CDR3 is CASSNYRAGEQYF. CDR3 nucleotides: TGTGCCAGCAGTAACTACCGTGCAGGGGAGCAGTACTTC.

For this clonotype: A much larger clone is a single base away; this may be a read error. V gene TRBV29-1 combines with J gene TRBJ2-1; D is perhaps TRBD1 or TRBD2 (7 bases each). Judging by the DNA end, TRBJ2-7 fits better; the J call may be wrong. CDR1 and CDR2 (germline): SQVTM, ANQGSEA. The CDR3 loop spans 13 amino acids. The CDR3 region is CSVDRGGYNEQYF. The DNA of the CDR3 is TGCAGCGTTGACAGGGGGGGGTACAATGAGCAGTACTTC.

This rearrangement joins TRBV20-1 to TRBJ1-4, with D unclear. Germline V gene lookup returns CDR1 DFQATT and CDR2 SNEGSKA (reference sequence). The CDR3 has 12 residues. V was trimmed by 6 bases and J by 10 bases, leaving 15 bases between them. CDR3 sequence: CSASTHESKLFF. CDR3 DNA: TGCAGTGCATCGACCCACGAGTCAAAACTGTTTTTT.

Ten or more counts support this clonotype. The junction does not match germline at one end; this may be a read error. The rearrangement links TRBV14 to TRBJ2-1; possibly TRBD2 for D (6 bases). Germline CDR1 and CDR2: SGHDN and FVKESK. CDR3 length equals 15 residues. The CDR3 region is CASSQEALASNEQFF. CDR3 nucleotide sequence: TGCGCCAGCAGCCAAGAGGCTCTAGCGTCGAATGAGCAGTTCTTC.

This clonotype was seen just once. In DNA form, the CDR3 reads TGCGCCAGCAGTGCGGTTTCGCCTAGCAATCAGCCCCAGCATTTT. Encoded protein: CASSAVSPSNQPQHF. The chain recombines TRBV10-2 with TRBJ1-5, with D unresolved. Germline assignment: CDR1 WSHSY and CDR2 SAAADI. Trimming removed 4 bases at V and 0 bases at J, with 10 bases between. The CDR3 is 15 amino acids.

The rearrangement joins TRBV9 to TRBJ2-3, with D perhaps TRBD2 (6 bases). V was clipped by 3 bases and J by 2 bases, with 10 bases between them. Germline CDR1 is SGDLS and CDR2 is YYNGEE. The length of the CDR3 is 14 residues. CDR3 coding DNA: TGTGCCAGCAGCGAGACTAGAGCCACAGATACGCAGTATTTT. It specifies CASSETRATDTQYF.

This clonotype turned up a few times. This chain connects TRBV20-1 to TRBJ2-3; D may correspond to TRBD1 or TRBD2 (6 bases each). The CDR3 spans 14 residues. Per the germline V gene, CDR1 is DFQATT and CDR2 is SNEGSKA (reference sequence). Deletions cut 5 bases from V and 0 bases from J, with 12 bases between. Here the CDR3 DNA reads TGCAGTGCTCGGGGGCAGCTTAGCACAGATACGCAGTATTTT. The encoded protein is CSARGQLSTDTQYF.

This clonotype was counted only a few times. This sequence joins TRBV5-1 and TRBJ1-2; TRBD1 is a possible D gene (5 bases). Between the trimmed V and J ends, which lost 3 bases and 7 bases, there was a span of 16 bases. This CDR3 is built from 14 residues. Germline-derived CDR1 and CDR2 are SGHRS and YFSETQ. The CDR3 region has the DNA TGCGCCAGCAGCTCCGAGAGGGGAATCGGTGGCTACACCTTC. This gives the protein CASSSERGIGGYTF.

V is TRBV2 and J is TRBJ2-3, with D tentatively TRBD1 (6 bases). Between the trimmed V and J ends, which lost 8 bases and 3 bases, there was a span of 12 bases. The CDR3 loop spans 13 amino acids. Germline loops: CDR1 SNHLY, CDR2 FYNNEI. This chain's CDR3 is CASRYRATDTQYF. Here the CDR3 DNA reads TGTGCCAGCCGTTACAGGGCGACAGATACGCAGTATTTT.

V and J are TRBV7-8 and TRBJ2-1, with a weak D call TRBD2 (6 bases). Germline CDR1 SGHVS, CDR2 FQNEAQ. Trimming pared 2 bases from V and 4 bases from J, leaving 15 bases between. The CDR3 loop spans 16 amino acids. The CDR3 spells CASSLTPGLPYNEQFF. CDR3 sequence (DNA): TGTGCCAGCAGCTTAACCCCGGGACTTCCATACAATGAGCAGTTCTTC.

This clonotype was detected only once. The chain recombines TRBV9 with TRBJ2-3, with D possibly matching TRBD2 (5 bases). Trimming stripped 7 bases from V and 6 bases from J, with 12 bases between. Germline V CDR1 and CDR2: SGDLS, YYNGEE. The CDR3 has 12 amino acids. CDR3 in amino acids: CASGKRGDTQYF. The CDR3 nucleotides read TGTGCCAGCGGAAAGAGAGGGGATACGCAGTATTTT.

The V gene is TRBV3-1, the J gene TRBJ2-5; a weak D match, TRBD2 (5 bases). In germline, CDR1 is LGHDT, CDR2 YNNKEL (reference sequence). The CDR3 has 16 amino acids. Trimming removed 2 bases at V and 2 bases at J, with 15 bases between. The CDR3 is CASSQSRGSLQETQYF. The CDR3, as DNA: TGTGCCAGCAGCCAATCTCGCGGGTCTTTACAAGAGACCCAGTACTTC.

A remark on this clonotype: The junction differs from germline at one of its ends, possibly a read error. V and J are TRBV13 and TRBJ2-1; 14 bases are a match to TRBD2. This CDR3 has 17 residues. Per germline, CDR1 PRHDT and CDR2 FYEKMQ (reference sequence). This CDR3 reads CASSLGLAGGKYNEQFF. The CDR3, as DNA: TGTGCCAGCAGCCTAGGACTAGCGGGGGGCAAATACAATGAGCAGTTCTTC. The variable domain in full, completed from reference TRBV13 and TRBJ2-1, reads AAGVIQSPRHLIKEKRETATLKCYPIPRHDTVYWYQQGPGQDPQFLISFYEKMQSDKGSIPDRFSAQQFSDYHSELNMSSLELGDSALYFCASSLGLAGGKYNEQFFGPGTRLTVL.

This clonotype was found once. This rearrangement joins TRBV24-1 to TRBJ2-3; D possibly corresponds to TRBD2 (6 bases). V was cut by 4 bases and J by 8 bases, with 15 bases left in between. Germline V gene sequence: CDR1 KGHDR, CDR2 SFDVKD. The CDR3 length is 14 residues. In DNA form, the CDR3 reads TGTGCCACCAGTGAGGGGTTTTTCGGGAGTACGCAGTATTTT. It codes for CATSEGFFGSTQYF.

The rearrangement uses TRBV14 and TRBJ2-7, with 9 bases lining up with TRBD1. Germline V gene data show CDR1 as SGHDN and CDR2 as FVKESK. CDR3 length equals 17 residues. J was trimmed by 0 bases and V by 2 bases; bases with no gene match: 8. CDR3 sequence reads: CASSQSPGQGSSYEQYF. For the CDR3, the DNA is TGTGCCAGCAGCCAATCCCCGGGACAGGGTAGCTCCTACGAGCAGTACTTC.

The chain combines TRBV9 with TRBJ2-3; 7 bases match TRBD2. Germline CDR1 and CDR2: SGDLS and YYNGEE. The CDR3 runs to 18 residues. V gave up 0 bases and J gave up 2 bases; unmatched junction bases: 12. The CDR3 DNA sequence: TGTGCCAGCAGCGTAGAGCCTCTGGCGGGGGACCCCACAGATACGCAGTATTTT. As protein: CASSVEPLAGDPTDTQYF. The full variable domain, completed using reference TRBV9 and TRBJ2-3, is DSGVTQTPKHLITATGQRVTLRCSPRSGDLSVYWYQQSLDQGLQFLIQYYNGEERAKGNILERFSAQQFPDLHSELNLSSLELGDSALYFCASSVEPLAGDPTDTQYFGPGTRLTVL.

The chain joins TRBV30 to TRBJ2-5, with TRBD1 identical over 9 bases. The V segment lost 0 bases and the J segment 5 bases; nucleotides outside the gene matches: 10. Germline assignment: CDR1 GTSNPN and CDR2 SVGIG (reference sequence). This CDR3 is 16 amino acids long. The CDR3 sequence: CAWSVQGASGRETQYF. The CDR3 DNA is TGTGCCTGGAGTGTACAGGGGGCTTCGGGTAGGGAGACCCAGTACTTC.

This clonotype was detected only a few times. Given a much more abundant clone one base away, this may be a read error. J is TRBJ1-2 and V is TRBV20-1; no firm D call. This CDR3 is built from 13 residues. The germline gives CDR1 DFQATT, CDR2 SNEGSKA (reference sequence). V dropped 1 base and J dropped 2 bases, with 8 bases sitting between them. CDR3: CSARVGMNYGYTF. The CDR3 DNA reads as TGCAGTGCTAGAGTCGGGATGAACTATGGCTACACCTTC.

The V call is TRBV9, the J call TRBJ2-5; 8 bases line up with TRBD2. This CDR3 region has 17 residues. Germline V gene data show CDR1 as SGDLS and CDR2 as YYNGEE. V was clipped by 0 bases and J by 0 bases; unmatched bases: 7. CDR3 loop: CASSVVAGGLNQETQYF. CDR3 in DNA: TGTGCCAGCAGCGTAGTGGCGGGAGGCCTCAACCAAGAGACCCAGTACTTC.

The rearrangement joins TRBV20-1 to TRBJ1-1; unclear D gene. The germline gives CDR1 DFQATT, CDR2 SNEGSKA (reference sequence). This CDR3 spans 13 amino acids. Trimming left V 4 bases short and J 1 base short, with 10 bases between. The CDR3 nucleotides read TGCAGTGCTATACGTAGGCCGAACACTGAAGCTTTCTTT. It translates to CSAIRRPNTEAFF.

The chain recombines TRBV20-1 with TRBJ1-4; no firm D call. The V and J ends lost 1 base and 1 base respectively, with 7 bases between them. The CDR3 is made up of 14 amino acids. Germline CDR1 DFQATT, CDR2 SNEGSKA (reference sequence). The CDR3 coding sequence is TGCAGTGCTAGAGTCATGGGAACTAATGAAAAACTGTTTTTT. Protein sequence: CSARVMGTNEKLFF.

This clonotype was recorded a few times. The J gene is TRBJ2-5, the V gene TRBV3-1; 10 bases are a match to TRBD1. V shed 2 bases and J 5 bases; nucleotides not matched to a gene: 5. The V gene's germline CDR1 is LGHDT and CDR2 YNNKEL (reference sequence). The CDR3 length is 15 residues. The CDR3 region is CASSQRTGGVETQYF. The CDR3 DNA is TGTGCCAGCAGCCAACGGACAGGGGGTGTTGAGACCCAGTACTTC.

The V and J genes are TRBV10-3 and TRBJ2-4; 9 bases line up with TRBD1. After removal of 7 bases from V and 1 base from J, the junction contained 5 bases not matched to a gene. Germline-derived CDR1 and CDR2 are ENHRY and SYGVKD. The CDR3 length is 15 residues. Here the CDR3 reads CAINPGTGAKNIQYF. The CDR3 DNA follows: TGTGCCATCAACCCCGGGACAGGGGCCAAAAACATTCAGTACTTC.

This clonotype was counted between two and nine times. The rearrangement joins TRBV5-1 to TRBJ2-3; TRBD1 aligns across 8 bases. J gave up 0 bases and V 2 bases, and 5 bases lay outside the gene matches. Germline V CDR1 and CDR2: SGHRS, YFSETQ. There are 16 residues in the CDR3. CDR3 loop: CASSFHRGDSTDTQYF. In DNA form, the CDR3 reads TGCGCCAGCAGCTTCCACAGGGGGGATAGCACAGATACGCAGTATTTT.

As concerns this clonotype: An end of the junction differs from the germline gene, which may be a read error. V gene TRBV6-6 combines with J gene TRBJ2-5, with 8 bases matching TRBD2. CDR3 length: 16 residues. CDR1 MNHNY and CDR2 SVGAGI come from the germline V gene (reference sequence). CDR3 DNA: TGTGCCAGCAGTCCCGGGGTAGCGGGATCCCAAGAGGCCCAGTACTTC. Protein: CASSPGVAGSQEAQYF.